One sample yielded the 5 T cell receptor beta chains listed below, sequenced in a study of blood T cell repertoires in COVID-19. Using immunoSEQ multiplex PCR, the repertoire was profiled, and TCRdb retains in-frame clones only, with some absent. The sample consists of 400,000 to 500,000 clones, roughly 84% of them appearing once. Sequenced: PBMCs or T cells enriched from blood (not recorded which). Every receptor here comes from a woman aged 18-29 years who had been exposed to COVID-19.

The chain couples TRBV10-3 to TRBJ2-3; 9 nucleotides align to TRBD2. CDR1 ENHRY and CDR2 SYGVKD come from the germline V gene. V was pared by 5 bases and J by 2 bases, with 8 bases of the junction left unmatched. CDR3 length: 16 residues. The CDR3 DNA reads TGTGCCATCAGTCGTGCGGGGGGGGAGGTCACAGATACGCAGTATTTT. This gives the protein CAISRAGGEVTDTQYF.

J is TRBJ2-7 and V is TRBV5-6; no clear D gene. The CDR3 sequence is 12 residues long. V was shortened by 0 bases and J by 4 bases, with 5 bases between the two germline ends. The germline gives CDR1 SGHDT, CDR2 YYEEEE. CDR3 loop: CASSLVPYEQYF. The DNA for the CDR3 is TGTGCCAGCAGCTTGGTTCCTTACGAGCAGTACTTC.

The chain carries TRBV28 and TRBJ1-5; TRBD1 matches at 7 bases. The CDR3 has 14 amino acids. V was clipped by 6 bases and J by 2 bases; unmatched bases: 4. Germline loops: CDR1 MDHEN, CDR2 SYDVKM. CDR3 loop: CASRPDRGNQPQHF. CDR3 sequence (DNA): TGTGCCAGCAGACCTGACAGGGGCAATCAGCCCCAGCATTTT.

This chain uses TRBV3-1 (or the pseudogene TRBV3-2) with TRBJ1-3; tentatively, D is TRBD1 (5 bases). V was shortened by 1 base and J by 0 bases, with 16 bases between the two germline ends. Germline assignment: CDR1 LGHDT and CDR2 YNNKEL (reference sequence). This CDR3 spans 18 amino acids. In DNA form, the CDR3 reads TGTGCCAGCAGCCAAGGGGGCCCGACAGCGAGCTCTGGAAACACCATATATTTT. It specifies CASSQGGPTASSGNTIYF.

The chain combines TRBV28 with TRBJ1-1; D not resolved. This CDR3 region has 16 residues. Looked up from germline, CDR1 is MDHEN and CDR2 is SYDVKM. The ends were cut back, 5 bases at V and 5 bases at J, with 21 bases in the middle. The CDR3 loop is CASSPDNIRGNTEAFF. CDR3 DNA: TGTGCCAGCAGTCCCGATAATATCCGAGGGAATACTGAAGCTTTCTTT.